These 13 T cell receptor beta chains were all obtained from the same sample, sequenced in a study of blood T cell repertoires in COVID-19 (dated by TCRdb to about 2020). The library relied on the immunoSEQ multiplex PCR assay. TCRdb mirrors the immuneACCESS table, restricted to in-frame sequences. Some clones are absent from its copies; in checked studies, under half trace to an unresolved V gene, and the reason for the others is unknown. In this sample the table shows 110,000 to 150,000 clones, under 90% of which occur a single time. The ten largest clones represent approximately 40% of the sample. Material: peripheral blood. All receptors derive from a human donor in a cohort sampled during active COVID-19.

This chain uses TRBV7-2 with TRBJ1-4; tentatively, D is TRBD1 (6 bases). Germline-derived CDR1 and CDR2 are SGHTA and FQGNSA. Deletions cut 4 bases from V and 6 bases from J, with 18 bases between. This CDR3 comprises 16 residues. The CDR3 coding sequence is TGTGCCAGCAGCTCTCGGACAGATCTTAGTGATGAAAAACTGTTTTTT. Amino acid sequence: CASSSRTDLSDEKLFF.

The chain links TRBV5-4 to TRBJ1-2; D call uncertain. Germline CDR1 reads SGHNT; CDR2 reads YYREEE (reference sequence). Trimming removed 4 bases at V and 2 bases at J, with 12 bases between. The CDR3 loop spans 14 amino acids. The CDR3 coding sequence is TGTGCCAGCAGCCGACAAACAGACAACTATGGCTACACCTTC. As protein: CASSRQTDNYGYTF.

The count of this clone is one. The rearrangement links TRBV25-1 to TRBJ2-5, with D unresolved. Germline-derived CDR1 and CDR2 are MGHDK and SYGVNS. The CDR3 covers 13 residues. Deletions cut 5 bases from V and 1 base from J, with 8 bases between. The CDR3 region is CASSRVGQETQYF. The CDR3 coding sequence is TGTGCCAGCAGTCGGGTAGGCCAAGAGACCCAGTACTTC.

The genes are TRBV11-3 and TRBJ2-3, with 8 positions matching TRBD1. The CDR3 has 15 amino acids. Unmatched junction bases numbered 5, after V lost 4 bases and J lost 2 bases. The V gene's germline CDR1 is SGHNT and CDR2 YENEEA. The CDR3 reads CASSSGTGYTDTQYF. Here the CDR3 DNA reads TGTGCCAGCAGCTCCGGGACAGGCTACACAGATACGCAGTATTTT.

This chain connects TRBV11-3 to TRBJ2-7; no clear D gene. Deletions cut 6 bases from V and 4 bases from J, with 16 bases between. The CDR3 is 14 amino acids. CDR1 is SGHNT and CDR2 is YENEEA in the germline V gene. This chain's CDR3 is CASSHPGGSYEQYF. The CDR3 DNA reads TGTGCCAGCAGTCACCCTGGCGGCTCTTACGAGCAGTACTTC.

The chain recombines TRBV18 with TRBJ2-1; TRBD2 matches 8 bases. The trim removed 1 base at V and 8 bases at J, leaving 7 bases unmatched. In germline, CDR1 is KGHSH, CDR2 LQKENI. The CDR3 consists of 15 residues. The CDR3 is CASSPQSGGPYEQFF. CDR3 bases: TGTGCCAGCTCACCACAGTCGGGAGGGCCATATGAGCAGTTCTTC.

This clone has just a few counts. V usage is TRBV4-2 and J usage is TRBJ1-1; the D gene is possibly TRBD1 (6 bases). There are 19 residues in the CDR3. The germline CDR1 and CDR2 sequences are LGHNA and YNFKEQ. Trimming left V 3 bases short and J 0 bases short, with 23 bases between. Written as DNA, the CDR3 is TGTGCCAGCAGCCAGGCCACTGGGACAATTTCACCGATGAACACTGAAGCTTTCTTT. Its translation: CASSQATGTISPMNTEAFF.

This clone appeared once. The rearrangement links TRBV11-2 to TRBJ2-2, with 8 bases matching TRBD2. Germline-derived CDR1 and CDR2 are SGHAT and FQNNGV. This CDR3 contains 16 residues. J gave up 2 bases and V 1 base, and 3 bases lay outside the gene matches. This CDR3 is CASSLGLAGNTGELFF. CDR3 coding DNA: TGTGCCAGCAGCTTAGGCCTAGCGGGTAACACCGGGGAGCTGTTTTTT.

This chain connects TRBV2 to TRBJ2-7; D remains unclear. This CDR3 has 14 residues. Germline CDR1 is SNHLY and CDR2 is FYNNEI. V lost 3 bases, J lost 2 bases, and 11 bases lay in between. CDR3 sequence reads: CASSDLSLTYEQYF. Written as DNA, the CDR3 is TGTGCCAGCAGTGATCTCTCTCTTACCTACGAGCAGTACTTC.

The chain joins TRBV12-3 or TRBV12-4 to TRBJ1-2; 7 bases align to TRBD1. The V segment lost 6 bases and the J segment 7 bases; nucleotides outside the gene matches: 5. The CDR3 has 12 residues. The CDR3 loop is CASSDRAAGYTF. The CDR3 DNA sequence: TGTGCCAGCAGCGACAGGGCGGCTGGCTACACCTTC.

V and J are TRBV7-2 and TRBJ2-2; 8 bases match TRBD2. Germline V gives CDR1 SGHTA, CDR2 FQGNSA. The CDR3 contains 16 residues. V dropped 2 bases and J dropped 4; count of bases not matched to a gene: 6. CDR3 loop: CASSLKSGGSTGELFF. CDR3 nucleotides: TGTGCCAGCAGCTTAAAGAGCGGGGGTAGCACCGGGGAGCTGTTTTTT.

This chain connects TRBV10-3 to TRBJ1-4, with 10 bases fitting TRBD1. Germline V gives CDR1 ENHRY, CDR2 SYGVKD. The CDR3 spans 17 residues. V lost 5 bases, J lost 8 bases, and 14 bases stayed unmatched. Written as DNA, the CDR3 is TGTGCCATCAGTCCAACTAACGTCGGGACAGGGGTCGAAAAACTGTTTTTT. Translation: CAISPTNVGTGVEKLFF.

The chain combines TRBV5-5 with TRBJ1-6, with D possibly TRBD1 on 5 matching bases. The V end was cut by 2 bases, the J end by 5 bases, with 14 bases between. CDR1 and CDR2 (germline): SGHKS, YYEKEE (reference sequence). CDR3 length equals 16 residues. The CDR3 DNA is TGTGCCAGCAGCTTAGGACATCGGGGGAATAATTCACCCCTCCACTTT. Encoded protein: CASSLGHRGNNSPLHF.